A selection of T cell receptor beta chains follows, all from one sample in a study of blood T cell repertoires in COVID-19. Assay used: immunoSEQ multiplex PCR; TCRdb lists only in-frame clones, some missing. Here the sample spans roughly 200,000 clones, approximately 80% being singletons. Sequencing was carried out using peripheral blood. These receptors all come from an elderly woman with COVID-19, enrolled during active disease. The CDR3 runs from the conserved cysteine through the conserved F or W. The order of the fields is V gene, D gene, clone size, J gene, CDR3 protein, CDR3 DNA. A D gene is named only where the DNA matches it firmly. Only part of the rows carry a size: once, few, many, or a class if the clone is expanded.

>TRBV7-7|TRBD2|-|TRBJ2-1
CASSPLAGRKGGSYNEQFF
TGTGCTAGCAGCCCTCTAGCGGGCCGGAAGGGGGGCTCCTACAATGAGCAGTTCTTC
>TRBV18|-|-|TRBJ1-1
CASSPAGGNTEAFF
TGTGCCAGCTCCCCAGCGGGGGGGAACACTGAAGCTTTCTTT
>TRBV27|-|-|TRBJ1-6
CASRGGFNSPLHF
TGTGCCAGCAGGGGCGGGTTTAATTCCCCCCTCCACTTT
>TRBV27|TRBD1|-|TRBJ1-2
CASSDPGTGRYGYTF
TGTGCCAGTAGTGACCCCGGGACAGGGCGGTATGGCTACACCTTC
>TRBV9|-|-|TRBJ1-1
CASSVAGRNTEAFF
TGTGCCAGCAGCGTAGCTGGGCGAAACACTGAAGCTTTCTTT
>TRBV12-3/TRBV12-4|-|few|TRBJ2-7
CASSLGLSYEQYF
TGTGCCAGCAGTTTAGGACTGTCCTACGAGCAGTACTTC
>TRBV6-6|TRBD1|-|TRBJ1-5
CASSAQGAGQPQHF
TGTGCCAGCAGTGCACAGGGGGCAGGTCAGCCCCAGCATTTT
>TRBV18|TRBD1|once|TRBJ1-1
CASSPNLPGTGSLSSNTEAFF
TGTGCCAGCTCACCGAATCTCCCCGGGACAGGGTCCCTTTCCTCGAACACTGAAGCTTTCTTT
>TRBV6-5|TRBD1|few|TRBJ1-1
CASRRQGMTEAFF
TGTGCCAGCAGACGACAGGGGATGACTGAAGCTTTCTTT
>TRBV27|TRBD2|once|TRBJ2-2
CATRWGRDTGELFF
TGTGCCACCCGGTGGGGGAGGGATACCGGGGAGCTGTTTTTT
>TRBV7-8|-|once|TRBJ1-2
CASSSRTGANYGYTF
TGTGCCAGCAGCTCTAGAACAGGAGCTAACTATGGCTACACCTTC
>TRBV6-5|-|-|TRBJ2-1
CASRSLRGSYNEQFF
TGTGCCAGCAGGAGCCTCAGGGGATCCTACAATGAGCAGTTCTTC
>TRBV7-7|TRBD2|-|TRBJ2-5
CASSLLAGGPRETQYF
TGTGCTAGCAGCTTATTGGCGGGGGGGCCGAGGGAGACCCAGTACTTC
>TRBV5-1|TRBD1|-|TRBJ1-1
CASSHTGGARAAEAFF
TGCGCCAGCAGTCATACAGGGGGAGCGCGGGCGGCTGAAGCTTTCTTT
>TRBV28|-|-|TRBJ1-5
CASSSTPGPSF
TGTGCCAGCAGTTCTACGCCTGGTCCCTCTTTT
>TRBV7-6|-|-|TRBJ1-5
CASSLGAGNSNQPQHF
TGTGCCAGCAGCTTGGGGGCAGGAAATAGCAATCAGCCCCAGCATTTT
>TRBV27|TRBD2|-|TRBJ2-1
CASSLAWAGGGYNEQFF
TGTGCCAGCAGTTTAGCCTGGGCGGGAGGGGGCTACAATGAGCAGTTCTTC
>TRBV6-5|TRBD2|-|TRBJ2-7
CASSYSAGGVYEQYF
TGTGCCAGCAGTTACTCGGCGGGAGGGGTCTACGAGCAGTACTTC